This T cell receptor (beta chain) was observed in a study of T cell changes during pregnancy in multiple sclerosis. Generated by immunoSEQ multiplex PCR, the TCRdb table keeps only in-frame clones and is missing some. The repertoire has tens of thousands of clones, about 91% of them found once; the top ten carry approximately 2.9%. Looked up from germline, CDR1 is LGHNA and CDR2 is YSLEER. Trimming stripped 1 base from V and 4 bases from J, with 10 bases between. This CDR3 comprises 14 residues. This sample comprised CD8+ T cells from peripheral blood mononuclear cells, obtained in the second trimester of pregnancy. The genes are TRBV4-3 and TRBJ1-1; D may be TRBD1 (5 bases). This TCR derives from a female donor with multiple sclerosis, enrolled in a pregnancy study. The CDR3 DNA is TGCGCCAGCAGCCAAGTTGGCGGGGGCACTGAAGCTTTCTTT. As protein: CASSQVGGGTEAFF.